The 32 T cell receptor beta chains below all came from one sample that was sequenced in a study of T cell responses to AZD1222 COVID-19 vaccine. Some clones are missing from TCRdb's copy, which holds only in-frame ones; the method was immunoSEQ multiplex PCR. The data contain 56,000 or so clones, 80% to 90% of them singletons. Sequencing used peripheral blood, obtained on day 0 of AZD1222 vaccination. Receptor source: an adult in good health.

J is TRBJ2-1 and V is TRBV28; 11 positions agree with TRBD2. This CDR3 spans 16 amino acids. CDR1 MDHEN and CDR2 SYDVKM come from the germline V gene. J gave up 8 bases and V 6 bases, and 12 bases lay outside the gene matches. The CDR3 nucleotides read TGTGCCAGCAGCTACACCATAGCGGGGGGGGGCGATGAGCAGTTCTTC. Its translation: CASSYTIAGGGDEQFF.

This chain connects TRBV15 to TRBJ2-3, with 9 bases lining up with TRBD1. The germline gives CDR1 LNHNV, CDR2 YYDKDF (reference sequence). With 9 bases clipped from V and 3 bases from J, the junction kept 7 bases outside the gene matches. CDR3 size: 14 residues. In nucleotides, the CDR3 is TGTGCCACTGGGGGACAGGGTGGAACAGATACGCAGTATTTT. Its protein is CATGGQGGTDTQYF.

The J gene is TRBJ1-2, the V gene TRBV19, with TRBD1 matching over 7 bases. Losses at the gene ends were 5 bases for V and 6 bases for J; bases not matched to a gene: 9. CDR1 and CDR2 (germline): LNHDA, SQIVND (reference sequence). This CDR3 comprises 14 residues. The CDR3 here is CASSSTGTLNGYTF. The CDR3 region has the DNA TGTGCCAGTAGTTCGACAGGGACGTTGAATGGCTACACCTTC.

This sequence joins TRBV30 and TRBJ2-1; 7 bases are shared with TRBD1. After removal of 3 bases from V and 9 bases from J, the junction contained 14 bases not matched to a gene. The CDR3 length is 15 residues. CDR1 is GTSNPN, CDR2 SVGIG, per germline (reference sequence). The CDR3 DNA reads as TGTGCCTGGAGCCAATGGGACAGAGGGTCCCCTGAGCAGTTCTTC. Translated: CAWSQWDRGSPEQFF.

This clone has a handful of counts. The chain combines TRBV28 with TRBJ1-2, with 7 bases fitting TRBD1. The CDR3 is 15 residues long. CDR1 and CDR2 (germline): MDHEN, SYDVKM. V shed 6 bases, J shed 4 bases, and the junction held 11 bases outside the gene matches. Written as DNA, the CDR3 is TGTGCCAGCAGAAGACTCACAGGGGTAGGCTATGGCTACACCTTC. Residues: CASRRLTGVGYGYTF.

The V call is TRBV7-3, the J call TRBJ2-7; no clear D. Germline CDR1 is SGHTA and CDR2 is FQGTGA. This CDR3 is 12 amino acids long. The V and J ends lost 10 bases and 3 bases respectively, with 13 bases between them. The CDR3 DNA sequence: TGTGCCAACCTGCAGGTCCACTACGAGCAGTACTTC. Its protein is CANLQVHYEQYF.

This clone appeared a few times. The CDR3 protein is CASGLVAGGPSNTDTQYF. DNA of the CDR3: TGTGCTAGTGGTTTGGTAGCGGGGGGGCCTTCTAACACAGATACGCAGTATTTT. The rearrangement uses TRBV12-5 and TRBJ2-3, with 10 bases lining up with TRBD2. The junction had 8 bases not matched to a gene; V was cut back by 0 bases and J by 2 bases. Per the germline V gene, CDR1 is LGHNT and CDR2 is FRNRAP. CDR3 length: 18 amino acids. The variable domain in full, completed from reference TRBV12-5 and TRBJ2-3, reads DARVTQTPRHKVTEMGQEVTMRCQPILGHNTVFWYRQTMMQGLELLAYFRNRAPLDDSGMPKDRFSAEMPDATLATLKIQPSEPRDSAVYFCASGLVAGGPSNTDTQYFGPGTRLTVL.

This chain connects TRBV21-1 to TRBJ2-2. TRBV21-1 is marked as a pseudogene. The CDR3 covers 15 residues. CDR3 loop: CASSARQGGAGELFF. CDR3 sequence (DNA): TGTGCCAGCAGCGCTAGACAGGGAGGGGCCGGGGAGCTGTTTTTT.

The chain has TRBV6-1 and TRBJ1-5; TRBD1 matches at 7 bases. The CDR3 loop spans 18 amino acids. Germline V gene sequence: CDR1 MNHNS, CDR2 SASEGT. V shed 0 bases, J shed 5 bases, and the junction held 13 bases outside the gene matches. The chain's CDR3 is CASSEASRMTGFDQPQHF. The CDR3 DNA sequence: TGTGCCAGCAGTGAAGCCTCCAGGATGACAGGGTTCGATCAGCCCCAGCATTTT.

The rearrangement uses TRBV18 and TRBJ2-7; perhaps TRBD1 as D (8 bases). The CDR3 consists of 14 residues. In germline, CDR1 is KGHSH, CDR2 LQKENI. Between the trimmed V and J ends, which lost 3 bases and 5 bases, there was a span of 14 bases. CDR3 nucleotide sequence: TGTGCCAGCTCACCTCTACAGGGGGGGAACGAGCAGTACTTC. Its protein is CASSPLQGGNEQYF.

The count of this clone is one. This chain uses TRBV2 with TRBJ1-3, with D perhaps TRBD1 (5 bases). The V gene lost 1 base and the J gene lost 2 bases, with 9 bases spanning the gap. The CDR3 totals 15 residues. Germline V lookup: CDR1 SNHLY, CDR2 FYNNEI. The DNA of the CDR3 is TGTGCCAGCAGTGAAGTGCAGGGCCCTGGAAACACCATATATTTT. This translates into CASSEVQGPGNTIYF.

V gene TRBV12-1 combines with J gene TRBJ2-7. TRBV12-1 is shown as a pseudogene. CDR3 length: 11 residues. The CDR3 spells CASSFFYEQYF. In DNA form, the CDR3 reads TGTGCCAGCAGCTTTTTCTACGAGCAGTACTTC.

The chain links TRBV9 to TRBJ2-7; D gene uncertain. V was shortened by 0 bases and J by 3 bases, with 7 bases between the two germline ends. There are 13 residues in the CDR3. The germline V gene has CDR1 SGDLS and CDR2 YYNGEE. CDR3 bases: TGTGCCAGCAGCGTAGCGACTGACTACGAGCAGTACTTC. This translates into CASSVATDYEQYF.

The CDR3 here is CSVERGGGPRETQYF. The CDR3 region has the DNA TGCAGCGTGGAGAGGGGTGGAGGCCCAAGAGAGACCCAGTACTTC. V usage is TRBV29-1 and J usage is TRBJ2-5; D is tentatively TRBD1 or TRBD2 (5 bases each). This CDR3 contains 15 residues. CDR1 is SQVTM and CDR2 is ANQGSEA in the germline V gene. V was shortened by 6 bases and J by 4 bases, with 21 bases between the two germline ends.

The chain couples TRBV19 to TRBJ2-5; TRBD1 might be the D (6 bases). The CDR3 is 14 amino acids. From germline, CDR1 is LNHDA and CDR2 SQIVND (reference sequence). Trimming cost V 5 bases and J 7 bases, with 17 bases left between them. The CDR3 region has the DNA TGTGCCAGTAGTGGGGACAAGAGGAGATCGACCCAGTACTTC. It translates to CASSGDKRRSTQYF.

This chain joins TRBV7-9 and TRBJ1-3; the D gene is possibly TRBD1 (5 bases). V shed 3 bases and J shed 0 bases, with 12 bases lying between them. Germline V gene sequence: CDR1 SEHNR, CDR2 FQNEAQ (reference sequence). This CDR3 is 16 amino acids long. This chain's CDR3 is CASSLGLGSSGNTIYF. CDR3 DNA: TGTGCCAGCAGCTTGGGGCTGGGGAGCTCTGGAAACACCATATATTTT.

The chain employs TRBV5-6 and TRBJ2-5; D remains ambiguous. The germline V gene has CDR1 SGHDT and CDR2 YYEEEE. V was clipped by 4 bases and J by 0 bases, with 10 bases between them. The CDR3 is made up of 14 amino acids. The CDR3 DNA follows: TGTGCCAGCAGCACCTCAACGTACCAAGAGACCCAGTACTTC. Its translation: CASSTSTYQETQYF.

The gene calls are TRBV10-3 and TRBJ2-7; D gene uncertain. The V end lost 0 bases, the J end lost 5 bases, and 2 bases lay between the germline ends. The germline V gene has CDR1 ENHRY and CDR2 SYGVKD. The CDR3 spans 11 residues. CDR3 region: CAISESHEQYF. The CDR3 DNA follows: TGTGCCATCAGTGAGTCCCACGAGCAGTACTTC.

J is TRBJ2-7 and V is TRBV2; 9 bases fit TRBD1. This CDR3 has 16 residues. After removal of 4 bases from V and 0 bases from J, the junction contained 7 bases not matched to a gene. Germline V lookup: CDR1 SNHLY, CDR2 FYNNEI. The CDR3 protein is CASSVAGTGISYEQYF. The CDR3 DNA reads as TGTGCCAGCAGTGTTGCGGGGACAGGGATCTCCTACGAGCAGTACTTC.

The chain links TRBV3-1 (or the pseudogene TRBV3-2) to TRBJ2-2, with TRBD1 as a possible D gene (6 bases). The germline V and J ends were trimmed by 2 bases and 1 base, with 11 bases remaining between them. The CDR3 totals 16 residues. Germline assignment: CDR1 LGHDT and CDR2 YNNKEL (reference sequence). CDR3 sequence: CASSQLTGLNTGELFF. CDR3 in DNA: TGTGCCAGCAGCCAACTGACAGGACTGAACACCGGGGAGCTGTTTTTT.

CDR3 sequence (DNA): TGTGCCAGCAGCCCCTCGGGCTTAGCCAAAAACATTCAGTACTTC. Its translation: CASSPSGLAKNIQYF. This chain connects TRBV6-2 or TRBV6-3 to TRBJ2-4; no clear D. In germline, CDR1 is MNHEY, CDR2 SVGEGT. V was clipped by 6 bases and J by 0 bases, with 12 bases between them. The CDR3 consists of 15 residues.

The V call is TRBV6-4, the J call TRBJ1-1, with TRBD1 identical over 8 bases. The CDR3 is 13 residues long. Germline values: CDR1 MRHNA, CDR2 SNTAGT. The ends lost 6 bases at V and 6 bases at J; junction bases unmatched: 6. The CDR3 protein is CASRLSTGAEAFF. The CDR3 DNA reads TGTGCCAGCAGACTTTCGACAGGGGCTGAAGCTTTCTTT.

V usage is TRBV18 and J usage is TRBJ1-1; 10 nucleotides match TRBD1. CDR1 and CDR2 from the germline V gene are KGHSH and LQKENI. Trimming took 8 bases from V and 6 from J; bases not matched to a gene: 3. This CDR3 comprises 12 residues. The CDR3: CASAGTGAEAFF. The CDR3 DNA reads as TGTGCCAGCGCGGGGACAGGGGCTGAAGCTTTCTTT.

V is TRBV28 and J is TRBJ1-5; 8 bases fit TRBD1. The CDR3 has 15 residues. Per germline, CDR1 MDHEN and CDR2 SYDVKM. Trimming at V came to 4 bases and at J to 4 bases, leaving 6 bases not matched to a gene. CDR3 protein: CASSSVTGVNQPQHF. CDR3 in DNA: TGTGCCAGCAGTTCTGTGACAGGGGTAAATCAGCCCCAGCATTTT.

The chain has TRBV6-5 and TRBJ2-5, with D possibly matching TRBD2 (6 bases). The CDR3 is made up of 14 amino acids. Trimming left V 6 bases short and J 5 bases short, with 16 bases between. Germline V gene lookup returns CDR1 MNHEY and CDR2 SVGAGI. The DNA for the CDR3 is TGTGCCAGCAGGGGGGGTCCCGTCGGGGAGACCCAGTACTTC. Encoded protein: CASRGGPVGETQYF.

The chain combines TRBV29-1 with TRBJ2-7, with 7 positions matching TRBD1. CDR1 and CDR2 from the germline V gene are SQVTM and ANQGSEA. This CDR3 region has 16 residues. V lost 6 bases, J lost 2 bases, and 16 bases stayed unmatched. The CDR3 DNA is TGCAGCGTGCGCGGAAGCCGGGACAGAGAACCCTACGAGCAGTACTTC. It yields the protein CSVRGSRDREPYEQYF.

The CDR3 DNA sequence: TGTGCCAGCAGTGTATCCGGGGGTCAGCCCCAGCATTTT. It encodes CASSVSGGQPQHF. The chain joins TRBV2 to TRBJ1-5, with D possibly TRBD1 on 5 matching bases. The CDR3 has 13 amino acids. Between the trimmed V and J ends, which lost 4 bases and 6 bases, there was a span of 10 bases. The V gene's germline CDR1 is SNHLY and CDR2 FYNNEI. The whole variable domain, filled in from reference TRBV2 and TRBJ1-5, reads EPEVTQTPSHQVTQMGQEVILRCVPISNHLYFYWYRQILGQKVEFLVSFYNNEISEKSEIFDDQFSVERPDGSNFTLKIRSTKLEDSAMYFCASSVSGGQPQHFGDGTRLSIL.

The chain links TRBV13 to TRBJ2-7; D gene uncertain. CDR1 is PRHDT, CDR2 FYEKMQ, per germline (reference sequence). Trimming stripped 2 bases from V and 5 bases from J, with 7 bases between. CDR3 length: 12 residues. The chain's CDR3 is CASSLFPDEQYF. Here the CDR3 DNA reads TGTGCCAGCAGCTTATTCCCGGACGAGCAGTACTTC.

The chain is built from TRBV5-6 and TRBJ2-1; 8 bases line up with TRBD2. This CDR3 spans 16 amino acids. J lost 3 bases, V lost 1 base, and 6 bases had no gene match. Looked up from germline, CDR1 is SGHDT and CDR2 is YYEEEE. In DNA, the CDR3 is TGTGCCAGCAGCTTGAGGGCGGGGGGAATCTACAATGAGCAGTTCTTC. The encoded protein is CASSLRAGGIYNEQFF.

The rearrangement joins TRBV19 to TRBJ1-1; D may be TRBD1 (6 bases). The V end was cut by 3 bases, the J end by 0 bases, with 8 bases between. The CDR3 consists of 14 residues. Germline V gives CDR1 LNHDA, CDR2 SQIVND (reference sequence). CDR3 amino acids: CASSITGMNTEAFF. The CDR3 nucleotides are TGTGCCAGTAGTATCACAGGGATGAACACTGAAGCTTTCTTT.

The chain has TRBV3-1 (or the pseudogene TRBV3-2) and TRBJ1-6; possibly TRBD1 for D (6 bases). Germline V gene data show CDR1 as LGHDT and CDR2 as YNNKEL (reference sequence). The CDR3 sequence is 15 residues long. Trimming left V 1 base short and J 7 bases short, with 11 bases between. The CDR3 DNA reads TGTGCCAGCAGCCAAGGGACAGAGAGAAATTCACCCCTCCACTTT. It translates to CASSQGTERNSPLHF.

The V and J genes are TRBV10-3 and TRBJ2-7; no clear D. Germline V gene lookup returns CDR1 ENHRY and CDR2 SYGVKD. This CDR3 has 12 amino acids. Trimming pared 4 bases from V and 2 bases from J, leaving 6 bases between. The CDR3 protein is CAISGSAYEQYF. DNA for the CDR3: TGTGCCATCAGTGGGTCCGCCTACGAGCAGTACTTC.